One sample yielded the 29 T cell receptor beta chains listed below, sequenced in a study of control samples from healthy donors and cancer patients. The method was immunoSEQ multiplex PCR; TCRdb's version includes in-frame clones alone and lacks a portion of them. The sample records 150,000 to 200,000 clones, about nine tenths being singletons. Sequenced: blood. Source of these receptors: a woman aged 25 to 39 in good health.

Note on this clone: Other DNA variants within this sample encode the same CDR3. The chain is built from TRBV11-1 and TRBJ1-2, with 7 positions matching TRBD1. The CDR3 totals 13 residues. In germline, CDR1 is SGHAT, CDR2 FQDESV (reference sequence). Trimming cost V 6 bases and J 4 bases; bases outside gene matches: 5. CDR3 residues: CASSPDRAYGYTF. The CDR3 DNA sequence: TGTGCCAGCAGTCCCGACAGGGCCTATGGCTACACCTTC.

The chain employs TRBV27 and TRBJ1-6; D gene unclear. This CDR3 is built from 14 residues. Germline loops: CDR1 MNHEY, CDR2 SMNVEV (reference sequence). Trimming left V 4 bases short and J 5 bases short, with 9 bases between. The CDR3 region has the DNA TGTGCCAGCAGTTCGGGCGGGAATAATTCACCCCTCCACTTT. Translated, it gives CASSSGGNNSPLHF.

The rearrangement joins TRBV18 to TRBJ2-7; TRBD1 is a possible D gene (5 bases). The CDR3 contains 14 residues. Trimming cost V 0 bases and J 5 bases, with 11 bases left between them. Germline values: CDR1 KGHSH, CDR2 LQKENI. CDR3 sequence: CASSPPAGQNEQYF. CDR3 nucleotide sequence: TGTGCCAGCTCACCACCGGCAGGGCAAAACGAGCAGTACTTC.

V usage is TRBV11-3 and J usage is TRBJ1-1; a possible D gene is TRBD1 (5 bases). This CDR3 has 14 residues. Germline V gene sequence: CDR1 SGHNT, CDR2 YENEEA. V was shortened by 8 bases and J by 0 bases, with 13 bases between the two germline ends. CDR3 protein: CASGGGSLNTEAFF. The CDR3 coding sequence is TGTGCCAGCGGGGGGGGATCCCTGAACACTGAAGCTTTCTTT.

The gene calls are TRBV19 and TRBJ1-5; 7 bases are a match to TRBD1. Trimming at V came to 3 bases and at J to 3 bases, leaving 11 bases not matched to a gene. The CDR3 consists of 17 residues. Germline-derived CDR1 and CDR2 are LNHDA and SQIVND (reference sequence). CDR3: CASSIYATGWVNQPQHF. CDR3 DNA: TGTGCCAGTAGTATTTACGCGACAGGGTGGGTCAATCAGCCCCAGCATTTT.

The chain has TRBV11-1 and TRBJ1-1; D may be TRBD1 (6 bases). This CDR3 is 14 amino acids long. Trimming removed 1 base from V and 4 bases from J, with 10 bases in between. Germline CDR1 reads SGHAT; CDR2 reads FQDESV (reference sequence). The DNA of the CDR3 is TGTGCCAGCAGCTTAGACAGGGCAGGCACTGAAGCTTTCTTT. Its protein product is CASSLDRAGTEAFF.

This clone has a single count. The CDR3 DNA sequence: TGTGCCAGCAGCTTTGAAGGTACGGTGAACACTGAAGCTTTCTTT. This encodes CASSFEGTVNTEAFF. The gene calls are TRBV7-2 and TRBJ1-1, with D unclear. CDR1 is SGHTA and CDR2 is FQGNSA in the germline V gene. Trimming took off 3 bases at V and 0 bases at J, with 11 bases between the two ends. The CDR3 runs 15 residues.

The V call is TRBV7-2, the J call TRBJ1-1, with 8 bases matching TRBD1. Trimming at V came to 5 bases and at J to 0 bases, leaving 8 bases not matched to a gene. Per germline, CDR1 SGHTA and CDR2 FQGNSA. This CDR3 is 16 amino acids long. CDR3 region: CASSPRTGRVNTEAFF. The CDR3 bases are TGTGCCAGCAGCCCCCGGACAGGGCGGGTGAACACTGAAGCTTTCTTT.

The chain carries TRBV3-1 (or the pseudogene TRBV3-2) and TRBJ1-6; a possible D gene is TRBD1 (5 bases). Trimming left V 4 bases short and J 7 bases short, with 14 bases between. This CDR3 is built from 15 residues. Germline V gene lookup returns CDR1 LGHDT and CDR2 YNNKEL (reference sequence). This CDR3 reads CASSPPRGGNSPLHF. DNA for the CDR3: TGTGCCAGCAGCCCCCCGAGGGGTGGGAATTCACCCCTCCACTTT.

This clone was found a few times. The rearrangement joins TRBV11-1 to TRBJ2-5; 11 bases match TRBD2. CDR3 length equals 14 residues. V lost 5 bases and J lost 3; bases outside the gene matches: 2. CDR1 and CDR2 from the germline V gene are SGHAT and FQDESV (reference sequence). The CDR3 region has the DNA TGTGCCAGCAGCAGACTAGCGGGAAAAGAGACCCAGTACTTC. Translating it yields CASSRLAGKETQYF.

V gene TRBV9 combines with J gene TRBJ1-2; D possibly corresponds to TRBD1 (5 bases). The germline CDR1 and CDR2 sequences are SGDLS and YYNGEE. The CDR3 has 14 amino acids. V lost 0 bases to trimming and J lost 6 bases, with 12 bases between them. The CDR3 loop reads CASSVGRAGDGYTF. CDR3 in DNA: TGTGCCAGCAGCGTAGGCAGGGCCGGGGATGGCTACACCTTC. Looking up the rest from reference TRBV9 and TRBJ1-2 gives the full variable domain: DSGVTQTPKHLITATGQRVTLRCSPRSGDLSVYWYQQSLDQGLQFLIQYYNGEERAKGNILERFSAQQFPDLHSELNLSSLELGDSALYFCASSVGRAGDGYTFGSGTRLTVV.

This chain joins TRBV4-1 and TRBJ1-2; D is unresolved. CDR1 is MGHRA and CDR2 is YSYEKL in the germline V gene. The CDR3 extends over 15 amino acids. Trimming took off 0 bases at V and 5 bases at J, with 13 bases between the two ends. The CDR3 sequence is CASSQDRGLGYGYTF. As DNA, the CDR3 is TGCGCCAGCAGCCAAGATCGGGGTCTGGGATATGGCTACACCTTC.

J is TRBJ2-5 and V is TRBV3-1 (or the pseudogene TRBV3-2); D remains ambiguous. V lost 2 bases, J lost 5 bases, and 6 bases lay in between. The length of the CDR3 is 12 residues. CDR1 and CDR2 from the germline V gene are LGHDT and YNNKEL (reference sequence). The CDR3 protein is CASSQKAETQYF. CDR3 DNA sequence: TGTGCCAGCAGCCAAAAAGCGGAGACCCAGTACTTC.

J is TRBJ2-1 and V is TRBV6-1; 8 bases are a match to TRBD2. The germline CDR1 and CDR2 sequences are MNHNS and SASEGT. V lost 2 bases and J lost 7; bases outside the gene matches: 7. The CDR3 has 15 residues. The CDR3 DNA is TGTGCCAGCAGTGAATCGATAGCGGGAAGGAATGAGCAGTTCTTC. Protein sequence: CASSESIAGRNEQFF.

The chain combines TRBV7-9 with TRBJ1-2, with D unresolved. There are 12 residues in the CDR3. Trimming removed 1 base at V and 8 bases at J, with 8 bases between. Germline lookup yields CDR1 SEHNR and CDR2 FQNEAQ (reference sequence). This chain's CDR3 is CASSLGGRGYTF. CDR3 nucleotide sequence: TGTGCCAGCAGCTTAGGAGGGAGAGGCTACACCTTC.

This clone was seen a few times. The chain has TRBV3-1 (or the pseudogene TRBV3-2) and TRBJ2-5; tentatively, D is TRBD1 (6 bases). The germline V and J ends were trimmed by 2 bases and 5 bases, with 12 bases remaining between them. CDR3 length: 14 residues. Germline loops: CDR1 LGHDT, CDR2 YNNKEL (reference sequence). The CDR3 DNA follows: TGTGCCAGCAGCCAACGACAGGTCGGGGAGACCCAGTACTTC. The encoded protein is CASSQRQVGETQYF.

The chain uses TRBV6-5 and TRBJ1-6, with 7 bases fitting TRBD1. CDR1 is MNHEY and CDR2 is SVGAGI in the germline V gene. This CDR3 contains 15 residues. J gave up 5 bases and V 5 bases, and 6 bases lay outside the gene matches. The CDR3 reads CASSRGTADNSPLHF. CDR3 in DNA: TGTGCCAGCAGTAGGGGGACAGCCGATAATTCACCCCTCCACTTT.

The chain combines TRBV19 with TRBJ2-3; D tentatively reads TRBD1 or TRBD2 (5 bases each). The germline V gene has CDR1 LNHDA and CDR2 SQIVND (reference sequence). This CDR3 is 14 amino acids long. V lost 5 bases to trimming and J lost 2 bases, with 11 bases between them. The CDR3 bases are TGTGCCAGTAGTGGGGCGGGTCTCACAGATACGCAGTATTTT. It yields the protein CASSGAGLTDTQYF.

The chain uses TRBV28 and TRBJ1-5; a possible D gene is TRBD1 (5 bases). The germline CDR1 and CDR2 sequences are MDHEN and SYDVKM. V lost 3 bases, J lost 7 bases, and 7 bases lay in between. The CDR3 is 12 amino acids. The CDR3 DNA reads TGTGCCAGCAGTTTCAGGGCCCAGCCCCAGCATTTT. Its translation is CASSFRAQPQHF.

The J gene is TRBJ2-7, the V gene TRBV9; maybe TRBD1 (6 bases). The CDR3 is 14 amino acids. CDR1 is SGDLS and CDR2 is YYNGEE in the germline V gene. V lost 0 bases and J lost 4, with 11 bases in between. CDR3 coding DNA: TGTGCCAGCAGCGTAGAGCCCCAGGGGTACGAGCAGTACTTC. Amino acid sequence: CASSVEPQGYEQYF.

A note on this clone: A junction end diverges from the germline sequence, so it may reflect a read error. V gene TRBV7-7 combines with J gene TRBJ2-2, with D possibly TRBD1 on 5 matching bases. Germline V CDR1 and CDR2: SSHAT, FNYEAQ (reference sequence). The CDR3 is 13 residues long. The CDR3 region has the DNA TGTGCTAGCAGCAGGACACCCACCGGGGAGCTGTTTTTT. Its translation: CASSRTPTGELFF.

The gene calls are TRBV11-2 and TRBJ2-1, with 11 bases matching TRBD2. J was trimmed by 9 bases and V by 1 base; bases with no gene match: 2. CDR1 and CDR2 (germline): SGHAT, FQNNGV. The CDR3 is made up of 14 amino acids. The CDR3 protein is CASSLGLAGGEQFF. DNA of the CDR3: TGTGCCAGCAGCTTAGGGCTAGCGGGAGGTGAGCAGTTCTTC. The variable domain in full, completed from reference TRBV11-2 and TRBJ2-1, reads EAGVAQSPRYKIIEKRQSVAFWCNPISGHATLYWYQQILGQGPKLLIQFQNNGVVDDSQLPKDRFSAERLKGVDSTLKIQPAKLEDSAVYLCASSLGLAGGEQFFGPGTRLTVL.

The V gene is TRBV15, the J gene TRBJ1-5, with 8 positions matching TRBD1. CDR3 length: 16 residues. The V gene's germline CDR1 is LNHNV and CDR2 YYDKDF (reference sequence). V shed 5 bases and J 0 bases; nucleotides not matched to a gene: 6. CDR3 loop: CATSSRTGHSNQPQHF. The CDR3 region has the DNA TGTGCCACCAGCTCTAGGACAGGGCATAGCAATCAGCCCCAGCATTTT.

The V and J genes are TRBV18 and TRBJ2-1; 9 bases match TRBD1. V was pared by 2 bases and J by 6 bases, with 5 bases of the junction left unmatched. The germline V gene has CDR1 KGHSH and CDR2 LQKENI. The CDR3 is 15 residues long. CDR3 region: CASSPGRTGVNEQFF. DNA of the CDR3: TGTGCCAGCTCACCAGGGAGGACAGGGGTCAATGAGCAGTTCTTC.

The chain joins TRBV6-6 to TRBJ2-7, with 8 bases identical to TRBD1. The CDR3 extends over 15 amino acids. Germline lookup yields CDR1 MNHNY and CDR2 SVGAGI (reference sequence). The trim removed 7 bases at V and 0 bases at J, leaving 8 bases unmatched. The CDR3 nucleotides are TGTGCCAGCAAACGACAGGGGTCGGGCTCCTACGAGCAGTACTTC. Residues: CASKRQGSGSYEQYF.

V is TRBV10-3 and J is TRBJ1-4; D ambiguous. There are 13 residues in the CDR3. The germline CDR1 and CDR2 sequences are ENHRY and SYGVKD. V gave up 3 bases and J gave up 6 bases, with 8 bases separating them. Written as DNA, the CDR3 is TGTGCCATCAGTGATGGGGTGGATGAAAAACTGTTTTTT. It is translated as CAISDGVDEKLFF.

The rearrangement links TRBV11-3 to TRBJ1-4; TRBD1 is a possible D gene (6 bases). CDR1 is SGHNT, CDR2 YENEEA, per germline. CDR3 length: 14 residues. V shed 4 bases and J shed 4 bases, with 10 bases lying between them. CDR3 loop: CASSSDSHNEKLFF. The DNA of the CDR3 is TGTGCCAGCAGCTCGGACAGTCATAATGAAAAACTGTTTTTT.

The chain is built from TRBV28 and TRBJ2-1, with 8 bases aligning to TRBD2. CDR1 and CDR2 (germline): MDHEN, SYDVKM. The CDR3 loop spans 15 amino acids. Trimming took 2 bases from V and 1 from J; bases not matched to a gene: 1. The CDR3, as DNA: TGTGCCAGCAGTTTAGTAGCGGGGTCCTACAATGAGCAGTTCTTC. It yields the protein CASSLVAGSYNEQFF.

The chain recombines TRBV3-1 (or the pseudogene TRBV3-2) with TRBJ2-5; possible D gene TRBD2, 6 bases. V lost 1 base and J lost 5, with 11 bases in between. Germline values: CDR1 LGHDT, CDR2 YNNKEL (reference sequence). The CDR3 extends over 14 amino acids. The CDR3 DNA follows: TGTGCCAGCAGCCAAGGGAGGGCCTGGGAGACCCAGTACTTC. It encodes CASSQGRAWETQYF.